A single TCR beta chain is shown here with its context. Its antigen is not known. This sample stems from a study of T cell repertoires in cytomegalovirus infection. Looking at the study overall: From public TCR beta signatures came an indication of both CMV infection and matching HLA type.

The CDR3 loop spans 12 amino acids. Trimming removed 3 bases from V and 9 bases from J, with 15 bases in between. Per germline, CDR1 DFQATT and CDR2 SNEGSKA (reference sequence). TCRdb re-called the reads with MiXCR, one entry per CDR3 protein. The sample has some 560,000 distinct CDR3 sequences, under 45% seen once. The TCR originated in a human donor in good health (CMV status not recorded). Some clones in this sample may be carry-over from other donors' samples. The specimen comprised cultured PBMCs, sampled from culture after CMV antigen stimulation. This chain connects TRBV20-1 to TRBJ2-7, with D uncertain. The CDR3 nucleotides read TGCAGTGCTAGGTCAGGAAGTTATGGGCAGTACTTC. It translates to CSARSGSYGQYF.